The subject of this entry is one T cell receptor beta chain. Profiled with immunoSEQ multiplex PCR; TCRdb holds only in-frame clones, not every one. Of just under 65,000 clones listed, roughly 96% are singletons. These data belong to a study of T cell changes during pregnancy in multiple sclerosis. The ends lost 2 bases at V and 4 bases at J; junction bases unmatched: 4. The germline gives CDR1 SGDLS, CDR2 YYNGEE. The CDR3 is 14 amino acids. The sequence came from a female donor with multiple sclerosis, enrolled in a pregnancy study. The V and J genes are TRBV9 and TRBJ2-7, with 9 bases matching TRBD2. Specimen: CD8+ T cells from peripheral blood mononuclear cells, collected after pregnancy. CDR3 nucleotide sequence: TGTGCCAGCAGCGTTTCGCGGGAGGGATACGAGCAGTACTTC. This gives the protein CASSVSREGYEQYF.